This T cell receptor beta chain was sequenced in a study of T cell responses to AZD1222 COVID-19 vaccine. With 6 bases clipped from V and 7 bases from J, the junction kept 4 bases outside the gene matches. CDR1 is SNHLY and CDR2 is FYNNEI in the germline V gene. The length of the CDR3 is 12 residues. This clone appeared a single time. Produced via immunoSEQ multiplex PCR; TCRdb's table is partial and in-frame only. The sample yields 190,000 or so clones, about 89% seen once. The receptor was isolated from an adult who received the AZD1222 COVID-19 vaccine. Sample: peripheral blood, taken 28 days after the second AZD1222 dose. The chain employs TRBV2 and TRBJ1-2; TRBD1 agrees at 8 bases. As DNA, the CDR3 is TGTGCCAGCAGGCGACAGGGGCTTGGCTACACCTTC. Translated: CASRRQGLGYTF.